The TCR beta chain under discussion was sequenced for a study of blood T cell repertoires in COVID-19. Study as a whole: Sites across the United States, Italy and Spain contributed samples from acute and convalescent COVID-19. Nucleic acid was either cDNA or gDNA, and it came from T cells, B-cell-depleted T cells, or PBMCs.

Source study methods: How many nucleated cells were present was estimated from reference gene primer amplification. Repertoires were generated with immunoSEQ multiplex PCR, while TCRdb's copy carries only in-frame clones and drops some. V and J calls and clone size come straight from that table; D and trimming were deduced from the DNA. The data show 55,000 to 80,000 clones, with roughly 87% seen just once and 25% to 35% held by the top ten. There are 12 residues in the CDR3. J gave up 7 bases and V 7 bases, and 9 bases lay outside the gene matches. CDR1 is SQVTM, CDR2 ANQGSEA, per germline. The sequencing input was peripheral blood. This TCR came from a man aged 50-59 years with acute or convalescent COVID-19. This chain uses TRBV29-1 with TRBJ1-2; 7 bases fit TRBD1. The CDR3 sequence is CSGLTGEVGYTF. CDR3 nucleotide sequence: TGCAGCGGTCTCACAGGGGAGGTTGGCTACACCTTC.